A single sample is the source of the 9 T cell receptor beta chains below, sequenced in a study of Ad26.COV2.S vaccination and SARS-CoV-2 variants. The method was immunoSEQ multiplex PCR; TCRdb's version includes in-frame clones alone and lacks a portion of them. The sample contains approximately 400,000 clones, roughly nine tenths of which appear only once. The sample here was peripheral blood, taken after recovery from COVID-19. These receptors were obtained from a human donor who had recovered from COVID-19.

The chain carries TRBV29-1 and TRBJ1-1; 7 nucleotides match TRBD1. The germline V gene encodes CDR1 SQVTM and CDR2 ANQGSEA. This CDR3 is built from 15 residues. The V segment lost 2 bases and the J segment 6 bases; nucleotides outside the gene matches: 12. The CDR3 protein is CSVELTGERYAEAFF. DNA of the CDR3: TGCAGCGTTGAATTAACAGGGGAGCGGTACGCTGAAGCTTTCTTT. The complete variable domain, with remaining parts taken from reference TRBV29-1 and TRBJ1-1, reads SAVISQKPSRDICQRGTSLTIQCQVDSQVTMMFWYRQQPGQSLTLIATANQGSEATYESGFVIDKFPISRPNLTFSTLTVSNMSPEDSSIYLCSVELTGERYAEAFFGQGTRLTVV.

The gene calls are TRBV10-2 and TRBJ2-4; D call uncertain. The CDR3 contains 13 residues. The germline CDR1 and CDR2 sequences are WSHSY and SAAADI. V gave up 0 bases and J gave up 8 bases, with 8 bases separating them. CDR3 nucleotide sequence: TGCGCCAGCAGTGAGTCGAGGCGTGACATTCAGTACTTC. Protein product: CASSESRRDIQYF.

This chain uses TRBV5-4 with TRBJ2-7; 12 positions agree with TRBD1. The CDR3 totals 19 residues. The V gene's germline CDR1 is SGHNT and CDR2 YYREEE (reference sequence). J gave up 4 bases and V 0 bases, and 14 bases lay outside the gene matches. The CDR3 region is CASSLGGTGQGASEYEQYF. DNA for the CDR3: TGTGCCAGCAGCTTGGGGGGAACGGGACAGGGGGCGAGCGAGTACGAGCAGTACTTC.

This rearrangement joins TRBV6-5 to TRBJ1-4, with 7 bases lining up with TRBD1. Germline CDR1 is MNHEY and CDR2 is SVGAGI. The length of the CDR3 is 13 residues. Trimming took 7 bases from V and 4 from J; bases not matched to a gene: 3. CDR3 sequence reads: CASKGAVNEKLFF. The DNA for the CDR3 is TGTGCCAGCAAGGGGGCAGTTAATGAAAAACTGTTTTTT.

This sequence joins TRBV10-3 and TRBJ1-5, with TRBD1 identical over 9 bases. The CDR3 runs to 15 residues. V trimming: 6 bases; J trimming: 1 base; junction bases outside the gene matches: 4. Germline V gives CDR1 ENHRY, CDR2 SYGVKD. As DNA, the CDR3 is TGTGCCATCAGGGAGGGACAGGGCAGCAATCAGCCCCAGCATTTT. This translates into CAIREGQGSNQPQHF.

This clone appeared a single time. Other nucleotide sequences in the sample specify the same CDR3. The chain links TRBV5-6 to TRBJ1-2, with 7 bases identical to TRBD1. The V and J ends lost 0 bases and 2 bases, in that order; junction bases with no gene match: 1. CDR3 length: 14 residues. CDR1 and CDR2 from the germline V gene are SGHDT and YYEEEE. This CDR3 reads CASSLDRGNYGYTF. The CDR3 region has the DNA TGTGCCAGCAGCTTGGACAGGGGAAACTATGGCTACACCTTC.

The CDR3 protein is CASSQEKDGYTF. CDR3 coding DNA: TGTGCCAGCAGCCAAGAAAAAGATGGCTACACCTTC. V is TRBV3-1 (or the pseudogene TRBV3-2) and J is TRBJ1-2; D is undetermined. Germline assignment: CDR1 LGHDT and CDR2 YNNKEL (reference sequence). The CDR3 runs to 12 residues. V lost 0 bases and J 6 bases, leaving 5 bases between the germline ends.

This clone was seen a handful of times. Other nucleotide sequences in the sample specify the same CDR3. This chain uses TRBV20-1 with TRBJ1-3; D unclear. Germline lookup yields CDR1 DFQATT and CDR2 SNEGSKA (reference sequence). The CDR3 is made up of 11 amino acids. Trimming removed 5 bases from V and 1 base from J, with 3 bases in between. This CDR3 reads CSALSGNTIYF. In DNA form, the CDR3 reads TGCAGTGCTTTGTCTGGAAACACCATATATTTT.

A few counts support this clone. V gene TRBV7-9 combines with J gene TRBJ1-1, with 10 bases fitting TRBD1. From germline, CDR1 is SEHNR and CDR2 FQNEAQ (reference sequence). The CDR3 runs to 14 residues. Trimming cost V 3 bases and J 4 bases; bases outside gene matches: 2. The CDR3 bases are TGTGCCAGCAGCTTTGGGACAGGGGCCACTGAAGCTTTCTTT. This sequence encodes CASSFGTGATEAFF. Variable domain in full (rest from reference TRBV7-9 and TRBJ1-1): DTGVSQNPRHKITKRGQNVTFRCDPISEHNRLYWYRQTLGQGPEFLTYFQNEAQLEKSRLLSDRFSAERPKGSFSTLEIQRTEQGDSAMYLCASSFGTGATEAFFGQGTRLTVV.